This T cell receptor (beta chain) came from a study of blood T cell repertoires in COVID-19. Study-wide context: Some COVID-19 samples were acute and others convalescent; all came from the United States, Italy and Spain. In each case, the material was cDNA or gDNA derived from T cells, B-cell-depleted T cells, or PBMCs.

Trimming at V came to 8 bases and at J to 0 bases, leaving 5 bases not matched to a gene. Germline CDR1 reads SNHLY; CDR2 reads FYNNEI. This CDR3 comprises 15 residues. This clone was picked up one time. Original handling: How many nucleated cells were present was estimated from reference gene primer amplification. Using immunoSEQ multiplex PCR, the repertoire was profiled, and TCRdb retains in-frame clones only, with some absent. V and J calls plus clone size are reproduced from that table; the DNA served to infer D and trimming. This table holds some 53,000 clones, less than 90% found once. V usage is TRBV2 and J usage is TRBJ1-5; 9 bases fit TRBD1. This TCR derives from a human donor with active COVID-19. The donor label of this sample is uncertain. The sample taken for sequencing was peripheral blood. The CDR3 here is CASGIQGASNQPQHF. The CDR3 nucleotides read TGTGCCAGCGGCATACAGGGGGCTAGCAATCAGCCCCAGCATTTT.